This T cell receptor (beta chain) was captured by sequencing in a study of blood T cells in healthy people across ages. Study findings and constraints: Among long-lived donors, naive CD4+ cells were more numerous and diversity higher than in aged donors. While age rose, TCR beta diversity per million T cells dropped in a roughly linear way. Naive T cell percentage showed a strong correlation with TCR beta diversity.

J lost 2 bases, V lost 3 bases, and 10 bases had no gene match. Germline CDR1 KGHDR, CDR2 SFDVKD. This CDR3 is built from 18 residues. Together with a sample-barcoded 5' primer, a J-beta primer mix was included in a second PCR lasting about 6 to 11 cycles. A single record per CDR3 protein comes from TCRdb applying MiXCR to the 5' RACE reads. The sample lists 800,000 to 950,000 distinct CDR3 sequences; under 50% were seen once. This clonotype was seen only a few times. The antigen remains undetermined. The authors drew around 9.4 milliliters of peripheral blood from each donor. Sequenced sample: blood. The chain combines TRBV24-1 with TRBJ2-1; 9 nucleotides align to TRBD2. The receptor's source is a man aged 30-40 years in good health. CDR3 sequence (DNA): TGTGCCACCAGTGATCCCCAGGTAGAGCGGGGGGCCTACAATGAGCAGTTCTTC. Residues: CATSDPQVERGAYNEQFF.